These 32 T cell receptor beta chains originate from one sample sequenced in a study of siplizumab effects on memory and regulatory T cells. Assay used: immunoSEQ multiplex PCR; TCRdb lists only in-frame clones, some missing. The sample contains about 82,000 clones, 87% of which appear only once. Sequenced sample: Tregs sorted from blood. These receptor sequences come from a human donor in good health.

The chain carries TRBV4-3 and TRBJ2-3; D may be TRBD1 (9 bases). Germline CDR1 LGHNA, CDR2 YSLEER. The V and J ends lost 4 bases and 5 bases respectively, with 37 bases between them. The length of the CDR3 is 22 residues. Here the CDR3 DNA reads TGCGCCAGCAGCCTACGTCGCCCCGGGACAGGGATGACGGGGGGGCAGGAAGATACGCAGTATTTT. Translation gives CASSLRRPGTGMTGGQEDTQYF.

The chain combines TRBV7-3 with TRBJ2-3; a possible D gene is TRBD2 (6 bases). Germline V gene data show CDR1 as SGHTA and CDR2 as FQGTGA. The CDR3 loop spans 15 amino acids. Trimming pared 2 bases from V and 2 bases from J, leaving 11 bases between. The chain's CDR3 is CASSLGGGTTDTQYF. In DNA, the CDR3 is TGTGCCAGCAGCTTAGGTGGGGGGACCACAGATACGCAGTATTTT.

The rearrangement joins TRBV30 to TRBJ1-5; no firm D call. The CDR3 totals 14 residues. The germline gives CDR1 GTSNPN, CDR2 SVGIG (reference sequence). V was shortened by 5 bases and J by 6 bases, with 17 bases between the two germline ends. The CDR3 loop reads CAWDIEGGSQPQHF. The CDR3, as DNA: TGTGCCTGGGACATTGAGGGAGGGAGTCAGCCCCAGCATTTT. Full variable domain (remainder filled in from reference TRBV30 and TRBJ1-5): SQTIHQWPATLVQPVGSPLSLECTVEGTSNPNLYWYRQAAGRGLQLLFYSVGIGQISSEVPQNLSASRPQDRQFILSSKKLLLSDSGFYLCAWDIEGGSQPQHFGDGTRLSIL.

The V and J genes are TRBV4-3 and TRBJ2-3; D is ambiguous. Germline values: CDR1 LGHNA, CDR2 YSLEER. The CDR3 sequence is 17 residues long. V was clipped by 0 bases and J by 0 bases, with 13 bases between them. The CDR3 DNA is TGCGCCAGCAGCCAAGATCGCCTGCCTCGTAGCACAGATACGCAGTATTTT. Translation gives CASSQDRLPRSTDTQYF.

The rearrangement joins TRBV21-1 to TRBJ2-7. TRBV21-1 is classified as a pseudogene. This CDR3 contains 12 residues. CDR3: CASGDASYEQYF. CDR3 bases: TGTGCCAGCGGGGACGCCTCCTACGAGCAGTACTTC.

The chain links TRBV11-2 to TRBJ2-7; weak D call: TRBD2 (6 bases). CDR1 is SGHAT, CDR2 FQNNGV, per germline. The V end lost 4 bases, the J end lost 2 bases, and 12 bases lay between the germline ends. This CDR3 has 14 amino acids. The CDR3 sequence is CASSSTLAAYEQYF. The CDR3 coding sequence is TGTGCCAGCAGCTCAACACTAGCAGCCTACGAGCAGTACTTC.

This clone was observed a handful of times. This chain connects TRBV9 to TRBJ1-2, with D perhaps matching TRBD1 (6 bases). The V and J ends lost 0 bases and 7 bases respectively, with 13 bases between them. CDR1 is SGDLS and CDR2 is YYNGEE in the germline V gene. The CDR3 is made up of 14 amino acids. The CDR3 sequence is CASSVVGGFGGYTF. Written as DNA, the CDR3 is TGTGCCAGCAGCGTAGTTGGGGGCTTTGGTGGCTACACCTTC.

This clone was counted a single time. The chain recombines TRBV5-1 with TRBJ2-1, with no clear D. Per the germline V gene, CDR1 is SGHRS and CDR2 is YFSETQ. Trimming removed 0 bases from V and 6 bases from J, with 16 bases in between. The CDR3 has 16 amino acids. The DNA of the CDR3 is TGCGCCAGCAGCTTGGGGGCGGCCTTGGGTATCAATGAGCAGTTCTTC. Translation gives CASSLGAALGINEQFF.

The V call is TRBV30, the J call TRBJ1-3; a possible D gene is TRBD1 (6 bases). Germline loops: CDR1 GTSNPN, CDR2 SVGIG (reference sequence). Trimming shortened V by 5 bases and J by 7 bases, and 18 bases separated the two germline ends. CDR3 length: 14 residues. CDR3 bases: TGTGCCTGGCGCCCAAGGGCCAGGGGCAACACCATATATTTT. It is translated as CAWRPRARGNTIYF. The full variable domain, completed using reference TRBV30 and TRBJ1-3, is SQTIHQWPATLVQPVGSPLSLECTVEGTSNPNLYWYRQAAGRGLQLLFYSVGIGQISSEVPQNLSASRPQDRQFILSSKKLLLSDSGFYLCAWRPRARGNTIYFGEGSWLTVV.

The genes are TRBV25-1 and TRBJ2-7; TRBD1 matches 9 bases. V trimming: 4 bases; J trimming: 3 bases; junction bases outside the gene matches: 4. The CDR3 has 14 residues. Germline V CDR1 and CDR2: MGHDK, SYGVNS. CDR3 residues: CASSARDRVYEQYF. In DNA, the CDR3 is TGTGCCAGCAGTGCCCGGGACAGGGTCTACGAGCAGTACTTC.

The rearrangement joins TRBV5-4 to TRBJ2-7; 8 bases line up with TRBD1. Germline CDR1 and CDR2: SGHNT and YYREEE (reference sequence). Trimming removed 0 bases from V and 7 bases from J; junction bases left unmatched: 6. CDR3 size: 14 residues. The CDR3 nucleotides are TGTGCCAGCAGCTTGGGGCAGGGGGCGCGAGAGCAGTACTTC. It translates to CASSLGQGAREQYF.

V gene TRBV5-4 combines with J gene TRBJ1-2; D perhaps matches TRBD1 (5 bases). The CDR3 length is 15 residues. Germline V gives CDR1 SGHNT, CDR2 YYREEE (reference sequence). V was pared by 0 bases and J by 8 bases, with 17 bases between. CDR3 region: CASSLDISGLRGYTF. CDR3 coding DNA: TGTGCCAGCAGCTTGGATATTTCGGGGCTGCGGGGCTACACCTTC.

The chain carries TRBV7-2 and TRBJ2-7; the D call may be TRBD1 or TRBD2 (5 bases each). Germline lookup yields CDR1 SGHTA and CDR2 FQGNSA. The CDR3 spans 14 residues. V lost 4 bases and J lost 3, with 13 bases in between. The CDR3 region has the DNA TGTGCCAGCAGCTCGAGCCCAGGGAGCTACGAGCAGTACTTC. It specifies CASSSSPGSYEQYF.

The V and J genes are TRBV7-3 and TRBJ2-1; a weak D match, TRBD1 (6 bases). V dropped 5 bases and J dropped 0 bases, with 8 bases sitting between them. The germline V gene has CDR1 SGHTA and CDR2 FQGTGA. The CDR3 sequence is 14 residues long. The CDR3 sequence: CASSPDSSYNEQFF. The CDR3 nucleotides are TGTGCCAGCAGCCCGGACAGCTCCTACAATGAGCAGTTCTTC. Variable domain in full (rest from reference TRBV7-3 and TRBJ2-1): GAGVSQTPSNKVTEKGKYVELRCDPISGHTALYWYRQSLGQGPEFLIYFQGTGAADDSGLPNDRFFAVRPEGSVSTLKIQRTERGDSAVYLCASSPDSSYNEQFFGPGTRLTVL.

The chain has TRBV6-1 and TRBJ2-3, with D possibly matching TRBD1 (5 bases). The length of the CDR3 is 18 residues. V lost 2 bases and J lost 2, with 20 bases in between. Germline loops: CDR1 MNHNS, CDR2 SASEGT. The CDR3 is CASSERKNRLIFTDTQYF. As DNA, the CDR3 is TGTGCCAGCAGTGAAAGGAAAAACAGGCTAATATTCACAGATACGCAGTATTTT.

The chain couples TRBV4-2 to TRBJ2-7; TRBD2 agrees at 7 bases. CDR3 length: 16 amino acids. Germline V gene sequence: CDR1 LGHNA, CDR2 YNFKEQ. Unmatched junction bases numbered 12, after V lost 4 bases and J lost 3 bases. The CDR3 sequence is CASSLGSGGGDYEQYF. CDR3 nucleotide sequence: TGTGCCAGCAGCCTTGGTAGCGGCGGGGGAGACTACGAGCAGTACTTC.

In this sample, this clone turned up a few times. The chain carries TRBV7-2 and TRBJ1-2; 9 bases map to TRBD1. CDR1 is SGHTA, CDR2 FQGNSA, per germline. V lost 6 bases to trimming and J lost 3 bases; unmatched junction nucleotides: 11. The CDR3 consists of 16 residues. This chain's CDR3 is CASSPLTGGGDYGYTF. The CDR3, as DNA: TGTGCCAGCAGTCCTCTCACAGGGGGCGGGGACTATGGCTACACCTTC.

The chain carries TRBV7-2 and TRBJ1-1, with TRBD1 as a possible D gene (6 bases). Germline CDR1 is SGHTA and CDR2 is FQGNSA. V lost 3 bases and J lost 11, with 19 bases in between. This CDR3 is built from 14 residues. Here the CDR3 DNA reads TGTGCCAGCAGCTTTGCAGGACAGCTCGGCAGGGCTTTCTTT. It translates to CASSFAGQLGRAFF.

The chain joins TRBV4-3 to TRBJ2-7, with D perhaps matching TRBD2 (5 bases). The V gene lost 1 base and the J gene lost 6 bases, with 7 bases spanning the gap. This CDR3 is built from 12 residues. Germline V CDR1 and CDR2: LGHNA, YSLEER. CDR3 protein: CASSQARGEQYF. In DNA, the CDR3 is TGCGCCAGCAGCCAAGCTCGGGGCGAGCAGTACTTC.

The chain joins TRBV11-2 to TRBJ2-7; TRBD1 aligns across 11 bases. This CDR3 is built from 16 residues. CDR1 SGHAT and CDR2 FQNNGV come from the germline V gene. Germline trimming cut 8 bases from V and 1 base from J; bases unmatched to any gene: 10. CDR3 nucleotide sequence: TGTGCCAGCTCCACCCCAGGGACAGGGGGATCCTACGAGCAGTACTTC. It encodes CASSTPGTGGSYEQYF.

The rearrangement links TRBV19 to TRBJ1-4; 8 nucleotides agree with TRBD1. There are 16 residues in the CDR3. Germline CDR1 reads LNHDA; CDR2 reads SQIVND (reference sequence). J gave up 0 bases and V 5 bases, and 5 bases lay outside the gene matches. The chain's CDR3 is CASSPATGATNEKLFF. CDR3 bases: TGTGCCAGTAGTCCCGCGACAGGGGCAACTAATGAAAAACTGTTTTTT.

This clone was counted once. The V and J genes are TRBV5-6 and TRBJ2-4, with 7 nucleotides matching TRBD1. CDR1 and CDR2 (germline): SGHDT, YYEEEE. This CDR3 region has 16 residues. J was trimmed by 9 bases and V by 3 bases; bases with no gene match: 15. The CDR3 bases are TGTGCCAGCAGCTCGGGAACAGGGGCCGCCACAAGCATTCAGTACTTC. It translates to CASSSGTGAATSIQYF.

CDR3 loop: CASSFWQVRDTQYF. In nucleotides, the CDR3 is TGTGCCAGCAGCTTTTGGCAGGTCCGAGATACGCAGTATTTT. The chain joins TRBV7-2 to TRBJ2-3; D is unclear. With 3 bases removed from V and 5 bases from J, the gap between germline ends came to 12 bases. The CDR3 has 14 amino acids. Looked up from germline, CDR1 is SGHTA and CDR2 is FQGNSA.

J is TRBJ1-1 and V is TRBV19, with a weak D call TRBD1 (6 bases). The V end lost 4 bases, the J end lost 1 base, and 13 bases lay between the germline ends. This CDR3 is built from 15 residues. The germline V gene has CDR1 LNHDA and CDR2 SQIVND (reference sequence). The CDR3 region is CASSKGGRRNTEAFF. The CDR3 bases are TGTGCCAGTAGTAAGGGGGGGCGCCGGAACACTGAAGCTTTCTTT.

The CDR3 bases are TGTGCCAGCTCACCACCGAACTCCTACGAGCAGTACTTC. It yields the protein CASSPPNSYEQYF. This sequence joins TRBV18 and TRBJ2-7; D gene uncertain. Germline CDR1 KGHSH, CDR2 LQKENI. The CDR3 is 13 amino acids. V shed 0 bases and J shed 0 bases, with 3 bases lying between them.

The chain joins TRBV6-6 to TRBJ1-1, with D maybe TRBD1 (6 bases). The germline V gene has CDR1 MNHNY and CDR2 SVGAGI (reference sequence). V was pared by 4 bases and J by 1 base, with 13 bases between. The CDR3 contains 15 residues. The CDR3 DNA is TGTGCCAGCAGTTTCTTAGGACAGCCGAACACTGAAGCTTTCTTT. As protein: CASSFLGQPNTEAFF.

The rearrangement joins TRBV19 to TRBJ2-1; possible D gene TRBD1, 5 bases. Between the trimmed V and J ends, which lost 5 bases and 0 bases, there was a span of 11 bases. The CDR3 contains 15 residues. Germline-derived CDR1 and CDR2 are LNHDA and SQIVND (reference sequence). In DNA, the CDR3 is TGTGCCAGTAGTGTCACAGGAAGCTCCTACAATGAGCAGTTCTTC. This encodes CASSVTGSSYNEQFF.

The rearrangement joins TRBV7-9 to TRBJ1-1, with TRBD1 as a possible D gene (5 bases). CDR1 is SEHNR, CDR2 FQNEAQ, per germline (reference sequence). V was pared by 5 bases and J by 3 bases, with 13 bases between. The CDR3 extends over 14 amino acids. The CDR3 sequence: CASSPPGGYTEAFF. As DNA, the CDR3 is TGTGCCAGCAGCCCCCCCGGGGGATACACTGAAGCTTTCTTT.

This chain uses TRBV7-2 with TRBJ1-1; D gene unclear. In germline, CDR1 is SGHTA, CDR2 FQGNSA. V lost 6 bases and J lost 1, with 9 bases in between. The CDR3 is 13 amino acids. CDR3 bases: TGTGCCAGCAGTATACGGGAGAACACTGAAGCTTTCTTT. Amino acid sequence: CASSIRENTEAFF.

This clone was seen a single time. J is TRBJ2-2 and V is TRBV18; D gene ambiguous. The CDR3 loop spans 14 amino acids. V dropped 3 bases and J dropped 7 bases, with 12 bases sitting between them. Germline lookup yields CDR1 KGHSH and CDR2 LQKENI. The CDR3 region is CASSPIGSLGELFF. CDR3 nucleotides: TGTGCCAGCTCACCTATAGGCAGCCTCGGGGAGCTGTTTTTT.

A single count supports this clone. The chain is built from TRBV27 and TRBJ2-7; TRBD2 might be the D (5 bases). This CDR3 contains 14 residues. Germline V gene sequence: CDR1 MNHEY, CDR2 SMNVEV (reference sequence). Trimming took off 2 bases at V and 6 bases at J, with 14 bases between the two ends. In DNA, the CDR3 is TGTGCCAGCAGTTTAAGGCGGGTCCCGGGCGAGCAGTACTTC. Residues: CASSLRRVPGEQYF.

CDR3 in amino acids: CATSRPQVLRTEAFF. The CDR3 nucleotides are TGTGCCACCAGCAGGCCCCAGGTCCTTCGAACTGAAGCTTTCTTT. The chain joins TRBV15 to TRBJ1-1; no clear D. The CDR3 extends over 15 amino acids. Trimming pared 3 bases from V and 5 bases from J, leaving 16 bases between. Germline loops: CDR1 LNHNV, CDR2 YYDKDF (reference sequence).